This T cell receptor beta chain was captured in a study of chemoradiotherapy in HPV16-positive cancers. Overall study results and limits: For HPV16-positive patients, expanding HPV-responsive T cells associated with longer recurrence-free survival. Non-HPV-specific T cells did not expand in tumors during treatment, whereas candidate HPV-specific clones and E7-related motifs did.

TCRdb keeps only in-frame clones here, not all; method: immunoSEQ multiplex PCR. The table has some 24,000 clones, approximately 95% seen once. Germline CDR1 reads SEHNR; CDR2 reads FQNEAQ (reference sequence). This CDR3 is built from 15 residues. The J segment lost 5 bases and the V segment lost 0 bases, leaving 3 bases of the junction unmatched. With regard to this clone: Its antigen is currently unknown.

The rearrangement uses TRBV7-9 and TRBJ1-5; 8 nucleotides match TRBD1. The receptor was derived from a human donor with HPV-associated anogenital cancer. This material was acquired from a patient who underwent chemoradiotherapy. CDR3 amino acids: CASSLAGRGHQPQHF. In nucleotides, the CDR3 is TGTGCCAGCAGCTTAGCTGGCAGGGGGCATCAGCCCCAGCATTTT.